The 25 T cell receptor beta chains in this list originate from one sample, sequenced in a study of blood T cells in healthy people across ages. Next came a second PCR, run for about 7 to 12 cycles, which used a sample-barcoded 5' primer along with a J-beta primer mix. Via MiXCR, TCRdb re-called the 5' RACE reads, giving one row per CDR3 protein. The table has about 2 million distinct CDR3 sequences, 49% seen once. The specimen was blood. These receptors came from a woman aged 40 to 50 in good health.

The chain joins TRBV5-6 to TRBJ2-1; maybe TRBD2 (5 bases). This CDR3 contains 15 residues. V lost 2 bases and J 7 bases, leaving 16 bases between the germline ends. Germline V gene sequence: CDR1 SGHDT, CDR2 YYEEEE. The CDR3 bases are TGTGCCAGCAGCTTTGAACGGAGGATTGGGAATGAGCAGTTCTTC. Residues: CASSFERRIGNEQFF.

This clonotype showed up just a few times. This chain uses TRBV7-6 with TRBJ2-1; TRBD1 matches at 9 bases. The V gene's germline CDR1 is SGHVS and CDR2 FNYEAQ. Germline trimming cut 5 bases from V and 5 bases from J; bases unmatched to any gene: 4. The CDR3 totals 14 residues. CDR3 sequence: CASSQRDRDNEQFF. The CDR3 coding sequence is TGTGCCAGCAGCCAGCGGGACAGGGACAATGAGCAGTTCTTC. The entire variable domain, with the rest obtained from reference TRBV7-6 and TRBJ2-1, is as follows: GAGVSQSPRYKVTKRGQDVALRCDPISGHVSLYWYRQALGQGPEFLTYFNYEAQQDKSGLPNDRFSAERPEGSISTLTIQRTEQRDSAMYRCASSQRDRDNEQFFGPGTRLTVL.

As for this clonotype: This may be a read error: a much more frequent sequence differs by one nucleotide. The chain recombines TRBV5-6 with TRBJ2-5; D gene unclear. Per germline, CDR1 SGHDT and CDR2 YYEEEE. Trimming cost V 0 bases and J 7 bases, with 13 bases left between them. The CDR3 is 14 residues long. CDR3 sequence (DNA): TGTGCCAGCAGCTTGGAGGTCACAAAGGGGACCCAGTACTTC. Translating gives CASSLEVTKGTQYF.

This chain links TRBV11-2 with TRBJ2-4, with 7 bases that match TRBD1. TRBJ2-7 explains the end of the DNA better; the J call may be wrong. The CDR3 runs to 13 residues. CDR1 and CDR2 (germline): SGHAT, FQNNGV. The chain's CDR3 is CASTHRGGHEQYF. The CDR3 DNA reads TGTGCCAGCACCCATCGAGGGGGCCACGAGCAGTACTTC.

The table lists this clonotype with a few counts. The rearrangement joins TRBV13 to TRBJ1-2, with D unclear. V was trimmed by 2 bases and J by 4 bases, leaving 17 bases between them. Germline V lookup: CDR1 PRHDT, CDR2 FYEKMQ (reference sequence). This CDR3 contains 16 residues. CDR3 residues: CASSLPGMATSYGYTF. The CDR3 DNA reads as TGTGCCAGCAGCTTACCGGGAATGGCAACCTCCTATGGCTACACCTTC. Supplemented by reference TRBV13 and TRBJ1-2, the full variable domain reads AAGVIQSPRHLIKEKRETATLKCYPIPRHDTVYWYQQGPGQDPQFLISFYEKMQSDKGSIPDRFSAQQFSDYHSELNMSSLELGDSALYFCASSLPGMATSYGYTFGSGTRLTVV.

V is TRBV4-3 and J is TRBJ2-1; D not resolved. Germline CDR1 and CDR2: LGHNA and YSLEER. The CDR3 is 13 amino acids. V lost 3 bases and J 6 bases, leaving 9 bases between the germline ends. The CDR3 coding sequence is TGCGCCAGCAGCCACGGACCTAGCAATGAGCAGTTCTTC. Protein sequence: CASSHGPSNEQFF.

The rearrangement joins TRBV10-3 to TRBJ2-5; 7 positions agree with TRBD2. The DNA end lines up better with TRBJ2-7; the J call may be wrong. Germline V lookup: CDR1 ENHRY, CDR2 SYGVKD. The CDR3 consists of 15 residues. DNA of the CDR3: TGTGCCATCAGTGAGTCTCTAGCGGAAATAAACGAGCAGTACTTC. This sequence encodes CAISESLAEINEQYF.

DNA for the CDR3: TGTGCCGCAGGGGGGGCCTACAATGAGCAGTTCTTC. It codes for CAAGGAYNEQFF. The V gene is TRBV2, the J gene TRBJ2-1, with D possibly called TRBD1 or TRBD2 (7 bases each). V lost 11 bases, J lost 2 bases, and 10 bases lay in between. Looked up from germline, CDR1 is SNHLY and CDR2 is FYNNEI. The CDR3 loop spans 12 amino acids. The whole variable domain, filled in from reference TRBV2 and TRBJ2-1, reads EPEVTQTPSHQVTQMGQEVILRCVPISNHLYFYWYRQILGQKVEFLVSFYNNEISEKSEIFDDQFSVERPDGSNFTLKIRSTKLEDSAMYFCAAGGAYNEQFFGPGTRLTVL.

The V gene is TRBV6-5, the J gene TRBJ1-6; D not certain. Germline V gene data show CDR1 as MNHEY and CDR2 as SVGAGI. V dropped 5 bases and J dropped 5 bases, with 10 bases sitting between them. This CDR3 contains 14 residues. The CDR3 spells CASSNAGDNSPLHF. CDR3 nucleotide sequence: TGTGCCAGCAGTAACGCGGGAGATAATTCACCCCTCCACTTT.

The V and J genes are TRBV7-9 and TRBJ1-4, with a weak D call TRBD1 (5 bases). V was trimmed by 1 base and J by 7 bases, leaving 13 bases between them. In germline, CDR1 is SEHNR, CDR2 FQNEAQ (reference sequence). This CDR3 has 15 amino acids. The CDR3 is CASSLGGEGREKLFF. For the CDR3, the DNA is TGTGCCAGCAGCTTAGGGGGAGAGGGACGTGAAAAACTGTTTTTT.

V and J are TRBV12-3 or TRBV12-4 and TRBJ2-7, with D possibly TRBD2 on 6 matching bases. CDR3 length equals 13 residues. V lost 6 bases and J lost 6, with 15 bases in between. CDR3 loop: CASRPGLAAEQYF. The CDR3 region has the DNA TGTGCCAGCAGACCGGGACTTGCCGCCGAGCAGTACTTC.

Concerning this clonotype: At one end, the junction sequence differs from germline, possibly due to a read error. The gene calls are TRBV12-3 or TRBV12-4 and TRBJ2-1; D is possibly TRBD2 (7 bases). This CDR3 spans 15 amino acids. CDR3 bases: TGTGCCAGCGGTTTAGGGGGGGACTCCTACAATGAGCAGTTCTTC. It yields the protein CASGLGGDSYNEQFF.

This chain joins TRBV28 and TRBJ2-1; the D gene is possibly TRBD1 (5 bases). The germline gives CDR1 MDHEN, CDR2 SYDVKM. The CDR3 consists of 18 residues. Trimming pared 4 bases from V and 6 bases from J, leaving 25 bases between. In DNA form, the CDR3 reads TGTGCCAGCAGTTATACGCTTTCGAACGGGCCAGGGTCCAATGAGCAGTTCTTC. Residues: CASSYTLSNGPGSNEQFF.

V and J are TRBV6-6 and TRBJ2-3; D may be TRBD2 (5 bases). CDR1 MNHNY and CDR2 SVGAGI come from the germline V gene (reference sequence). The ends were cut back, 9 bases at V and 4 bases at J, with 17 bases in the middle. The CDR3 has 14 residues. The CDR3 DNA reads as TGTGCCAGTCGCGGGTATACTATTCCAGATACGCAGTATTTT. This gives the protein CASRGYTIPDTQYF.

The table lists this clonotype with many counts. The germline gene is not matched at one end of the junction; a read error may be the cause. The CDR3 loop reads CASSLQGDTQYF. The CDR3 nucleotides are TGTGCCAGCAGCTTACAGGGTGATACGCAGTATTTT. The chain is built from TRBV5-1 and TRBJ2-3, with D possibly being TRBD1 (6 bases). The CDR3 runs 12 residues. CDR1 and CDR2 from the germline V gene are SGHRS and YFSETQ.

This clonotype has only one observation. A single base separates this from a much larger clone, so it may be a read error. The genes are TRBV6-1 and TRBJ2-7; TRBD2 aligns across 12 bases. The V gene's germline CDR1 is MNHNS and CDR2 SASEGT. V lost 2 bases and J lost 12; bases outside the gene matches: 11. CDR3 length: 15 residues. CDR3 nucleotide sequence: TGTGCCAGCAGTGAACTAGCGGGGGGGCAAGAGACCCGGTACTTC. It is translated as CASSELAGGQETRYF.

A few counts support this clonotype. V is TRBV3-1 and J is TRBJ2-5; the D gene is possibly TRBD2 (6 bases). Germline loops: CDR1 LGHDT, CDR2 YNNKEL (reference sequence). V shed 1 base and J shed 2 bases, with 14 bases lying between them. The CDR3 has 16 residues. The chain's CDR3 is CASSQVTGSGQETQYF. The CDR3 DNA reads TGTGCCAGCAGCCAAGTAACCGGTAGCGGACAAGAGACCCAGTACTTC.

This clonotype has just a few counts. This chain joins TRBV27 and TRBJ1-1; 7 bases match TRBD1. CDR1 is MNHEY, CDR2 SMNVEV, per germline (reference sequence). Trimming removed 3 bases from V and 3 bases from J; junction bases left unmatched: 4. This CDR3 has 14 residues. CDR3 sequence (DNA): TGTGCCAGCAGTTTGCTAGGGGGCTACACTGAAGCTTTCTTT. Residues: CASSLLGGYTEAFF.

In this sample, this clonotype turned up a few times. The chain is built from TRBV6-1 and TRBJ2-5, with D possibly TRBD1 on 6 matching bases. This CDR3 region has 12 residues. V was pared by 2 bases and J by 5 bases, with 6 bases between. Germline lookup yields CDR1 MNHNS and CDR2 SASEGT. CDR3 sequence: CASSEQGETQYF. In DNA form, the CDR3 reads TGTGCCAGCAGTGAACAGGGGGAGACCCAGTACTTC.

The chain carries TRBV4-3 and TRBJ2-3, with 8 bases that match TRBD2. CDR1 is LGHNA and CDR2 is YSLEER in the germline V gene. V gave up 6 bases and J gave up 1 base; unmatched junction bases: 6. The CDR3 totals 15 residues. CDR3 DNA sequence: TGCGCCAGCAGACTTAGCGGGGATCGCACAGATACGCAGTATTTT. Its translation is CASRLSGDRTDTQYF.

V is TRBV6-2 or TRBV6-3 and J is TRBJ1-4; tentative D call: TRBD1 (5 bases). CDR3 size: 14 residues. From germline, CDR1 is MNHEY and CDR2 SVGEGT. Trimming shortened V by 0 bases and J by 10 bases, and 12 bases separated the two germline ends. The CDR3 region has the DNA TGTGCCAGCAGTTACTCCAGGGAGGCCGGAAAACTGTTTTTT. Amino acids: CASSYSREAGKLFF.

This clonotype has only a few counts. The V and J genes are TRBV12-3 or TRBV12-4 and TRBJ2-5; 11 bases are shared with TRBD2. This CDR3 spans 15 amino acids. The V segment lost 6 bases and the J segment 2 bases; nucleotides outside the gene matches: 5. In DNA form, the CDR3 reads TGTGCCAGCAGAGCTAGCGGGGGGTCACAAGAGACCCAGTACTTC. Its translation is CASRASGGSQETQYF.

This clonotype occurred many times. V is TRBV29-1 and J is TRBJ2-3; D gene uncertain. Germline loops: CDR1 SQVTM, CDR2 ANQGSEA. Trimming left V 3 bases short and J 5 bases short, with 9 bases between. The CDR3 contains 12 residues. In nucleotides, the CDR3 is TGCAGCGTTGACCCCCTAGTAGATACGCAGTATTTT. Residues: CSVDPLVDTQYF.

The J gene is TRBJ2-3, the V gene TRBV6-2 or TRBV6-3, with 12 bases matching TRBD2. Germline assignment: CDR1 MNHEY and CDR2 SVGEGT. This CDR3 is built from 15 residues. V was pared by 4 bases and J by 9 bases, with 8 bases of the junction left unmatched. The CDR3 sequence is CASSSLAGGSPTQYF. CDR3 nucleotides: TGTGCCAGCAGTTCACTAGCGGGGGGTTCTCCCACGCAGTATTTT.

V usage is TRBV6-6 and J usage is TRBJ2-7; possibly TRBD2 for D (5 bases). Germline V CDR1 and CDR2: MNHNY, SVGAGI (reference sequence). V lost 6 bases, J lost 9 bases, and 18 bases lay in between. The CDR3 loop spans 13 amino acids. In nucleotides, the CDR3 is TGTGCCAGCAGCCCCGTTTCGGGGTTGGGGCAGTACTTC. Protein: CASSPVSGLGQYF.